The source of this T cell receptor beta chain is a study of beta chain features in type 1 diabetes. Study-wide background: The patients were much like the healthy donors in age, gender and cell yields.

This clone was seen only a few times. Its specificity is not known. Study-wide results and limits: When VDJ junctions were examined, type 1 diabetes patients showed fewer insertions and more deletions. Shortening that was moderate but significant affected the TCRB CDR3s of Type 1 diabetes patients in all four CD4+ subsets.

Expressed TCRB transcripts got sequenced, as all isolated RNA was reverse transcribed. TCRdb's copy holds only in-frame clones and misses some; the assay was immunoSEQ multiplex PCR. This sample has 680,000 or so clones; 15% to 17% occur once, and the top ten carry about 0.097%. The CDR3 loop spans 15 amino acids. Trimming at V came to 4 bases and at J to 6 bases, leaving 7 bases not matched to a gene. In germline, CDR1 is SGHRS, CDR2 YFSETQ. The specimen was naive CD4+ T cells from blood. The chain couples TRBV5-1 to TRBJ2-1, with 10 bases fitting TRBD1. The TCR originated in a man aged 18 to 30 in good health. The CDR3: CASSPGTGAGNEQFF. The CDR3 DNA sequence: TGCGCCAGCAGCCCCGGGACAGGGGCTGGCAATGAGCAGTTCTTC. The variable domain in full, with the rest retrieved from reference TRBV5-1 and TRBJ2-1, is KAGVTQTPRYLIKTRGQQVTLSCSPISGHRSVSWYQQTPGQGLQFLFEYFSETQRNKGNFPGRFSGRQFSNSRSEMNVSTLELGDSALYLCASSPGTGAGNEQFFGPGTRLTVL.